This T cell receptor (beta chain) was captured in a study of tissue T cells after allogeneic stem cell transplantation. Germline V gene data show CDR1 as MNHEY and CDR2 as SMNVEV (reference sequence). The CDR3 is made up of 17 amino acids. The germline V and J ends were trimmed by 2 bases and 6 bases, with 22 bases remaining between them. Profiling relied on immunoSEQ multiplex PCR, and the TCRdb table lists in-frame clones only, not all of them. The profile covers about 6,300 clones, with about 74% appearing a single time and around 7% taken by the ten largest. Sequences were derived from tissue from the rectum, sampled at autopsy. This TCR derives from a woman between 18 and 49 years old with breast cancer. The chain has TRBV27 and TRBJ1-1; TRBD1 is a possible D gene (5 bases). The CDR3 loop is CASSLQGIENMWAEAFF. Written as DNA, the CDR3 is TGTGCCAGCAGTTTACAGGGTATTGAGAACATGTGGGCTGAAGCTTTCTTT.